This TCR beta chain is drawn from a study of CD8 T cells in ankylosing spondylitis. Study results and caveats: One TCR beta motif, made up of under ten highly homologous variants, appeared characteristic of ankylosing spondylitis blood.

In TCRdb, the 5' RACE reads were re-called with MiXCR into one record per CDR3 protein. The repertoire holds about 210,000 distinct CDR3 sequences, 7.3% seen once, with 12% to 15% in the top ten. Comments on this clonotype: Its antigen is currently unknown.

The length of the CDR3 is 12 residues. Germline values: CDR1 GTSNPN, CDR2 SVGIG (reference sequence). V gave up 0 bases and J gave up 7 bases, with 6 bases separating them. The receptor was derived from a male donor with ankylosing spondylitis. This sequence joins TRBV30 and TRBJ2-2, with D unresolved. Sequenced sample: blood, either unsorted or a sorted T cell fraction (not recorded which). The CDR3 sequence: CAWSVGVGELFF. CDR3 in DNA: TGTGCCTGGAGTGTTGGGGTCGGGGAGCTGTTTTTT. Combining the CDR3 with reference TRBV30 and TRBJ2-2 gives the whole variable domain SQTIHQWPATLVQPVGSPLSLECTVEGTSNPNLYWYRQAAGRGLQLLFYSVGIGQISSEVPQNLSASRPQDRQFILSSKKLLLSDSGFYLCAWSVGVGELFFGEGSRLTVL.